This T cell receptor (beta chain) was recorded in a study of cytomegalovirus exposure and HLA in healthy donors. Study observations and caveats: The authors later found TCR association rates varying by HLA locus, with DRB1 most and HLA-C fewest.

PCR primers comprised 60 Vbeta and 13 Jbeta primers. Original analysis: Counted up in a later analysis, unique TCR beta chains came to some 80 million, with some 11 million shared. Sequencing used immunoSEQ multiplex PCR; TCRdb keeps in-frame clones, though not all of them. V and J calls and clone size come straight from that table; D and trimming were deduced from the DNA. The data hold around 150,000 clones, with 75% observed a single time. A note on this clone: Its antigen is currently unknown.

The V and J ends lost 0 bases and 0 bases respectively, with 10 bases between them. This CDR3 is built from 16 residues. Looked up from germline, CDR1 is SGDLS and CDR2 is YYNGEE. The rearrangement uses TRBV9 and TRBJ1-3; D ambiguous. The sequence derives from a male donor in good health and CMV-seronegative. Material: PBMCs. CDR3 sequence: CASSVGLPSSGNTIYF. The DNA of the CDR3 is TGTGCCAGCAGCGTAGGACTCCCTAGCTCTGGAAACACCATATATTTT.